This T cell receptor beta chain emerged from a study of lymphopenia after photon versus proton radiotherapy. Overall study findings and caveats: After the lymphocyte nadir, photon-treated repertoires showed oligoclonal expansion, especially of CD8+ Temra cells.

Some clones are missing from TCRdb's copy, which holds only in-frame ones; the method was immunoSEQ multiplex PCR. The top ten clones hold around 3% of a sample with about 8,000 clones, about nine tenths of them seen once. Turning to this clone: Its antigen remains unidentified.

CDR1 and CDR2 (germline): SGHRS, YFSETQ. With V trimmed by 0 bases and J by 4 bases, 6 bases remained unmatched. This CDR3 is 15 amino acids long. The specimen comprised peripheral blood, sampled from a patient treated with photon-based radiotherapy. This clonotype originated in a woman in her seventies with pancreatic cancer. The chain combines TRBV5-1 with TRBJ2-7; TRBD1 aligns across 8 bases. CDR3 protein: CASSLEDRARYEQYF. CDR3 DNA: TGCGCCAGCAGCTTGGAGGACAGGGCTAGGTACGAGCAGTACTTC. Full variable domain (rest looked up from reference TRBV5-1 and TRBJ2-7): KAGVTQTPRYLIKTRGQQVTLSCSPISGHRSVSWYQQTPGQGLQFLFEYFSETQRNKGNFPGRFSGRQFSNSRSEMNVSTLELGDSALYLCASSLEDRARYEQYFGPGTRLTVT.